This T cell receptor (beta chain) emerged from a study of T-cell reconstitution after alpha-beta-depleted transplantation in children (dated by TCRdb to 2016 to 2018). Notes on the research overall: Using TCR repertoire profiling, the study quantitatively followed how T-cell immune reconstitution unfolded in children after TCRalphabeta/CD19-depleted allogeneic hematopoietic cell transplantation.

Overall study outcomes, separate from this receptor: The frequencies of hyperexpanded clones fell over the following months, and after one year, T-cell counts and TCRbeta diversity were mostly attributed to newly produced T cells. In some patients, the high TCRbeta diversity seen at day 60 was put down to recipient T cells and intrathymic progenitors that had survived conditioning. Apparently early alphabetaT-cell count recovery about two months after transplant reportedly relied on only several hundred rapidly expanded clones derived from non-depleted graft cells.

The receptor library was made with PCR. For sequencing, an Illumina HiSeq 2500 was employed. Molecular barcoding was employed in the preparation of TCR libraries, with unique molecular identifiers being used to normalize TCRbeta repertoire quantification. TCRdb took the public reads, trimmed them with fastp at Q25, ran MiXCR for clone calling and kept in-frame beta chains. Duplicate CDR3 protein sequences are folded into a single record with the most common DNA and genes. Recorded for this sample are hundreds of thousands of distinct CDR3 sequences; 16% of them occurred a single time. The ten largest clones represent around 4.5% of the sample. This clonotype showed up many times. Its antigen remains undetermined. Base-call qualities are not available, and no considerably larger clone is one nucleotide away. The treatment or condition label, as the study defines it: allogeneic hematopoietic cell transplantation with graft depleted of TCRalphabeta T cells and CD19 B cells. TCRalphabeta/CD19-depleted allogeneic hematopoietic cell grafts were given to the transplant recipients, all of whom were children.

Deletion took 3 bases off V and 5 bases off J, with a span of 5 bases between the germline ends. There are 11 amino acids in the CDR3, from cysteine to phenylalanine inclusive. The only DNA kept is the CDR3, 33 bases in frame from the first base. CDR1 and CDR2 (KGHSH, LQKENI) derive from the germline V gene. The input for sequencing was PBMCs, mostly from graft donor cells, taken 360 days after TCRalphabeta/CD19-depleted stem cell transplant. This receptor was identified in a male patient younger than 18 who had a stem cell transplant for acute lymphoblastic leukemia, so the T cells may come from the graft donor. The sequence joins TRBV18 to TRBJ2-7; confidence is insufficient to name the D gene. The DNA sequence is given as TGTGCCAGCTCACCGGACCACGAGCAGTACTTC. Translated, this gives CASSPDHEQYF. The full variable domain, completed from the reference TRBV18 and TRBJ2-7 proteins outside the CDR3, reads NAGVMQNPRHLVRRRGQEARLRCSPMKGHSHVYWYRQLPEEGLKFMVYLQKENIIDESGMPKERFSAEFPKEGPSILRIQQVVRGDSAAYFCASSPDHEQYFGPGTRLTVT.